The next 9 T cell receptor beta chains were all read from a single sample in a study of blood T cell repertoires in COVID-19. Sequenced by immunoSEQ multiplex PCR; TCRdb stores in-frame clones only, minus some. The sample has under 200,000 clones; roughly nine tenths are singletons. Sequenced: peripheral blood. The origin of the receptors is a woman in her sixties with COVID-19, enrolled during active disease.

DNA for the CDR3: TGTGCCTGGACCCAGGGGGCTAACTATGGCTACACCTTC. Translation: CAWTQGANYGYTF. The V gene is TRBV30, the J gene TRBJ1-2; 7 nucleotides align to TRBD1. Germline V CDR1 and CDR2: GTSNPN, SVGIG (reference sequence). The V segment lost 4 bases and the J segment 0 bases; nucleotides outside the gene matches: 2. The CDR3 consists of 13 residues. Variable domain in full (rest from reference TRBV30 and TRBJ1-2): SQTIHQWPATLVQPVGSPLSLECTVEGTSNPNLYWYRQAAGRGLQLLFYSVGIGQISSEVPQNLSASRPQDRQFILSSKKLLLSDSGFYLCAWTQGANYGYTFGSGTRLTVV.

The gene calls are TRBV15 and TRBJ1-5, with 9 nucleotides matching TRBD1. In germline, CDR1 is LNHNV, CDR2 YYDKDF (reference sequence). V lost 8 bases to trimming and J lost 7 bases; unmatched junction nucleotides: 9. The CDR3 totals 14 residues. The CDR3 loop reads CATSRDREYQPQHF. In DNA form, the CDR3 reads TGTGCCACCTCCCGGGACAGGGAATACCAGCCCCAGCATTTT.

In its sample, this clone ranks as medium-sized. DNA of the CDR3: TGCGCCAGCAGTGGAGTATCGATAAGCTCCTACGAGCAGTACTTC. Its protein is CASSGVSISSYEQYF. The V gene is TRBV10-2, the J gene TRBJ2-7, with no clear D. Trimming took off 4 bases at V and 0 bases at J, with 13 bases between the two ends. Germline values: CDR1 WSHSY, CDR2 SAAADI. CDR3 size: 15 residues.

This clone was found once. DNA for the CDR3: TGTGCCAGCACCGTAGGGGAGGTCCAAGAGACCCAGTACTTC. Amino acids: CASTVGEVQETQYF. The V gene is TRBV11-3, the J gene TRBJ2-5, with D tentatively TRBD2 (6 bases). V shed 7 bases and J shed 1 base, with 13 bases lying between them. Per the germline V gene, CDR1 is SGHNT and CDR2 is YENEEA. The CDR3 totals 14 residues. Looking up the rest from reference TRBV11-3 and TRBJ2-5 gives the full variable domain: EAGVVQSPRYKIIEKKQPVAFWCNPISGHNTLYWYLQNLGQGPELLIRYENEEAVDDSQLPKDRFSAERLKGVDSTLKIQPAELGDSAVYLCASTVGEVQETQYFGPGTRLLVL.

V gene TRBV27 combines with J gene TRBJ1-4; 7 bases align to TRBD1. The CDR3 extends over 13 amino acids. The germline gives CDR1 MNHEY, CDR2 SMNVEV (reference sequence). V dropped 7 bases and J dropped 7; count of bases not matched to a gene: 6. The CDR3 region has the DNA TGTGCCAGCATTTCAAGGACAGGTGAAAAACTGTTTTTT. Translated: CASISRTGEKLFF.

The chain joins TRBV4-2 to TRBJ1-6; D is undetermined. Trimming removed 1 base at V and 4 bases at J, with 14 bases between. Germline V lookup: CDR1 LGHNA, CDR2 YNFKEQ. This CDR3 spans 17 amino acids. In DNA, the CDR3 is TGTGCCAGCAGCCAAGTTCTAGGGTCGGGATATAATTCACCCCTCCACTTT. Translation gives CASSQVLGSGYNSPLHF.

V usage is TRBV19 and J usage is TRBJ1-3; 9 positions agree with TRBD1. Trimming took 6 bases from V and 4 from J; bases not matched to a gene: 7. The CDR3 totals 15 residues. Germline CDR1 reads LNHDA; CDR2 reads SQIVND (reference sequence). In nucleotides, the CDR3 is TGTGCCAGTAGGGGGGACAGGGCTCCAGGAAACACCATATATTTT. Protein sequence: CASRGDRAPGNTIYF. Together with reference TRBV19 and TRBJ1-3, the CDR3 gives the full variable domain: DGGITQSPKYLFRKEGQNVTLSCEQNLNHDAMYWYRQDPGQGLRLIYYSQIVNDFQKGDIAEGYSVSREKKESFPLTVTSAQKNPTAFYLCASRGDRAPGNTIYFGEGSWLTVV.

V and J are TRBV5-6 and TRBJ1-1; weak D call: TRBD1 (5 bases). Germline values: CDR1 SGHDT, CDR2 YYEEEE. The CDR3 sequence is 14 residues long. V shed 2 bases and J shed 1 base, with 9 bases lying between them. CDR3 nucleotide sequence: TGTGCCAGCAGCTTCCCAGGGCAGAACACTGAAGCTTTCTTT. This gives the protein CASSFPGQNTEAFF.

The rearrangement joins TRBV7-6 to TRBJ2-7; 7 bases are a match to TRBD2. J was trimmed by 6 bases and V by 3 bases; bases with no gene match: 8. The CDR3 is 14 amino acids. Germline CDR1 and CDR2: SGHVS and FNYEAQ. In DNA form, the CDR3 reads TGTGCCAGCAGCTTTGGGGGAGGGCCGAGCGAGCAGTACTTC. Translation gives CASSFGGGPSEQYF.